Shown below are 32 T cell receptor beta chains from a single sample sequenced in a study of siplizumab effects on memory and regulatory T cells (dated by TCRdb to the late 2010s). The method behind the library was the immunoSEQ multiplex PCR assay. TCRdb holds this immuneACCESS table with in-frame rearrangements only. Some clones are missing; in checked studies, unresolved V genes explain under half, and the rest has no known cause. The sample yields 110,000 or so clones; around 95% were counted once. Over 0.15% of the sample belongs to the ten largest clones. Material for sequencing was non-Treg CD4+ T cells sorted from blood. Read against the paper, the sample's cell subset or site label means: FACS-sorted unstimulated CD4+ non-regulatory T cells. The source of these receptors is a human donor in good health.

On this clone itself: Germline is not matched at one junction end, which may reflect a read error. The chain is built from TRBV5-5 and TRBJ1-2; 8 nucleotides agree with TRBD1. Looked up from germline, CDR1 is SGHKS and CDR2 is YYEKEE (reference sequence). The CDR3 consists of 14 residues. The CDR3 DNA reads TGTGCCAGCAGCGCAATGACAGGGGCCTCCCCCGCACTCTTC. It codes for CASSAMTGASPALF.

This clone has just one count. The identical CDR3 is also encoded by other nucleotide sequences in the sample. The rearrangement links TRBV20-1 to TRBJ2-7; 8 nucleotides align to TRBD2. CDR3 size: 11 residues. The junction had 4 bases not matched to a gene; V was cut back by 5 bases and J by 7 bases. Germline V lookup: CDR1 DFQATT, CDR2 SNEGSKA (reference sequence). The CDR3 DNA sequence: TGCAGTGCTCAGGGCGGGGGGGAGCAGTACTTC. Translation: CSAQGGGEQYF.

The V call is TRBV7-3, the J call TRBJ2-3; D gene unclear. The germline CDR1 and CDR2 sequences are SGHTA and FQGTGA. CDR3 length equals 14 residues. The V end was cut by 3 bases, the J end by 1 base, with 8 bases between. CDR3 residues: CASSFLVGTDTQYF. The DNA of the CDR3 is TGTGCCAGCAGCTTCCTAGTGGGCACAGATACGCAGTATTTT.

The chain couples TRBV18 to TRBJ1-1; 7 bases are shared with TRBD1. V lost 2 bases, J lost 0 bases, and 6 bases stayed unmatched. Germline V lookup: CDR1 KGHSH, CDR2 LQKENI. This CDR3 is built from 16 residues. CDR3 sequence: CASSPFRDSLNTEAFF. CDR3 in DNA: TGTGCCAGCTCACCATTCCGGGACAGCTTGAACACTGAAGCTTTCTTT.

This sequence joins TRBV6-6 and TRBJ2-7, with 9 bases identical to TRBD1. The CDR3 loop spans 14 amino acids. The ends lost 4 bases at V and 0 bases at J; junction bases unmatched: 1. Looked up from germline, CDR1 is MNHNY and CDR2 is SVGAGI (reference sequence). CDR3 DNA sequence: TGTGCCAGCAGTTCGGACAGGGGCTCCTACGAGCAGTACTTC. Its protein product is CASSSDRGSYEQYF.

The chain links TRBV28 to TRBJ1-1, with D perhaps matching TRBD1 (5 bases). The CDR3 contains 14 residues. Per germline, CDR1 MDHEN and CDR2 SYDVKM. V lost 6 bases and J lost 5, with 16 bases in between. For the CDR3, the DNA is TGTGCCAGCAGCCTTTCCTCAGGGAGGACTGAAGCTTTCTTT. Translating gives CASSLSSGRTEAFF.

The chain links TRBV6-6 to TRBJ2-2; TRBD1 agrees at 9 bases. Germline V gives CDR1 MNHNY, CDR2 SVGAGI (reference sequence). This CDR3 has 16 residues. The V segment lost 0 bases and the J segment 5 bases; nucleotides outside the gene matches: 4. CDR3 loop: CASSYSRTGETGELFF. Here the CDR3 DNA reads TGTGCCAGCAGTTACTCCCGGACAGGGGAAACCGGGGAGCTGTTTTTT.

The chain uses TRBV6-5 and TRBJ1-1, with TRBD1 matching 11 bases. Germline values: CDR1 MNHEY, CDR2 SVGAGI. The CDR3 extends over 12 amino acids. Trimming removed 7 bases from V and 11 bases from J; junction bases left unmatched: 6. DNA of the CDR3: TGTGCCAGCAATGCCGGGACAGGGGGTGCTTTCTTT. The encoded protein is CASNAGTGGAFF.

V is TRBV7-6 and J is TRBJ2-7; TRBD1 is a possible D gene (6 bases). V gave up 4 bases and J gave up 6 bases, with 16 bases separating them. The germline CDR1 and CDR2 sequences are SGHVS and FNYEAQ. CDR3 length equals 14 residues. The CDR3, as DNA: TGTGCCAGCAGCTCTTCGACAGGTCTGGGCGAGCAGTACTTC. The encoded protein is CASSSSTGLGEQYF.

The chain has TRBV9 and TRBJ1-4, with no clear D. Trimming pared 3 bases from V and 4 bases from J, leaving 19 bases between. This CDR3 has 17 amino acids. Germline loops: CDR1 SGDLS, CDR2 YYNGEE. The DNA of the CDR3 is TGTGCCAGCAGCGGCCGGGGAGGAGTGGGCTATAATGAAAAACTGTTTTTT. Its translation is CASSGRGGVGYNEKLFF.

The gene calls are TRBV28 and TRBJ1-2; TRBD1 might be the D (5 bases). There are 18 residues in the CDR3. From germline, CDR1 is MDHEN and CDR2 SYDVKM. V was pared by 5 bases and J by 2 bases, with 24 bases between. In nucleotides, the CDR3 is TGTGCCAGCAGTCGGGGGGGGACGGAGTTCGGAGAAAACTATGGCTACACCTTC. Translation gives CASSRGGTEFGENYGYTF.

The chain is built from TRBV5-1 and TRBJ1-4; D ambiguous. Germline CDR1 SGHRS, CDR2 YFSETQ. The CDR3 covers 14 residues. Trimming cost V 0 bases and J 1 base, with 4 bases left between them. CDR3 sequence reads: CASSLDVTNEKLFF. The CDR3 region has the DNA TGCGCCAGCAGCTTGGATGTAACTAATGAAAAACTGTTTTTT.

This chain links TRBV11-1 with TRBJ2-5; perhaps TRBD2 as D (5 bases). The CDR3 consists of 16 residues. Trimming removed 7 bases from V and 2 bases from J, with 20 bases in between. Per the germline V gene, CDR1 is SGHAT and CDR2 is FQDESV (reference sequence). The CDR3 loop is CASNSGKRFIQETQYF. The CDR3 coding sequence is TGTGCCAGCAATAGTGGGAAGCGGTTCATACAAGAGACCCAGTACTTC.

V is TRBV11-1 and J is TRBJ2-1; D assignment may be TRBD1 or TRBD2 (6 bases each). V dropped 0 bases and J dropped 0 bases, with 15 bases sitting between them. This CDR3 is 18 amino acids long. Germline V gives CDR1 SGHAT, CDR2 FQDESV (reference sequence). The CDR3 DNA reads TGTGCCAGCAGCTTAGCGTCGGGGGCTCCAAGCTCCTACAATGAGCAGTTCTTC. Translated, it gives CASSLASGAPSSYNEQFF.

V and J are TRBV7-9 and TRBJ1-6, with D possibly being TRBD1 (5 bases). Between the trimmed V and J ends, which lost 2 bases and 7 bases, there was a span of 9 bases. Germline values: CDR1 SEHNR, CDR2 FQNEAQ (reference sequence). The CDR3 has 14 amino acids. CDR3 in amino acids: CASSLRGANSPLHF. The CDR3 DNA follows: TGTGCCAGCAGCTTAAGAGGGGCGAATTCACCCCTCCACTTT.

The rearrangement links TRBV28 to TRBJ1-1; 8 positions match TRBD1. The CDR3 is made up of 13 amino acids. With V trimmed by 5 bases and J by 8 bases, 7 bases remained unmatched. Germline values: CDR1 MDHEN, CDR2 SYDVKM. The CDR3 here is CASSTYRGSEAFF. The CDR3 nucleotides are TGTGCCAGCAGTACGTACAGGGGGTCCGAAGCTTTCTTT.

This clone was observed a single time. The chain recombines TRBV19 with TRBJ1-6, with a tentative D call TRBD1 (6 bases). The germline gives CDR1 LNHDA, CDR2 SQIVND (reference sequence). The CDR3 is 13 amino acids. The V end was cut by 5 bases, the J end by 9 bases, with 11 bases between. The CDR3 region is CASSEGVRSPLHF. The CDR3 DNA is TGTGCCAGTAGTGAGGGGGTACGTTCACCCCTCCACTTT.

The V gene is TRBV7-9, the J gene TRBJ1-4, with D possibly being TRBD1 (6 bases). Trimming took 5 bases from V and 8 from J, leaving 12 bases between them. The CDR3 sequence is 13 residues long. The V gene's germline CDR1 is SEHNR and CDR2 FQNEAQ (reference sequence). This chain's CDR3 is CASSLGTGEKLFF. DNA for the CDR3: TGTGCCAGCAGCCTAGGCACAGGGGAAAAACTGTTTTTT.

This chain connects TRBV7-9 to TRBJ1-1; no firm D call. The CDR3 covers 13 residues. Trimming pared 1 base from V and 0 bases from J, leaving 3 bases between. Looked up from germline, CDR1 is SEHNR and CDR2 is FQNEAQ (reference sequence). CDR3 loop: CASSLEMNTEAFF. CDR3 nucleotide sequence: TGTGCCAGCAGCTTAGAAATGAACACTGAAGCTTTCTTT.

J is TRBJ1-5 and V is TRBV2; 8 bases line up with TRBD1. Germline-derived CDR1 and CDR2 are SNHLY and FYNNEI. The trim removed 6 bases at V and 2 bases at J, leaving 6 bases unmatched. The CDR3 spans 15 residues. The CDR3 DNA sequence: TGTGCCAGCAGCGGACCGGGACAGGGCAATCAGCCCCAGCATTTT. Translation: CASSGPGQGNQPQHF.

This chain joins TRBV2 and TRBJ2-1; 9 bases are shared with TRBD2. The CDR3 length is 15 residues. Per germline, CDR1 SNHLY and CDR2 FYNNEI. V was pared by 4 bases and J by 6 bases, with 7 bases of the junction left unmatched. This chain's CDR3 is CASSGQRGVSNEQFF. The CDR3 coding sequence is TGTGCCAGCAGTGGTCAGCGGGGGGTCTCCAATGAGCAGTTCTTC.

The chain combines TRBV7-2 with TRBJ1-2; unclear D gene. V lost 5 bases and J 8 bases, leaving 18 bases between the germline ends. CDR1 is SGHTA and CDR2 is FQGNSA in the germline V gene. The CDR3 runs to 14 residues. Written as DNA, the CDR3 is TGTGCCAGCAGCGAGCCCCTTCGTTTTGTAGGCTACACCTTC. As protein: CASSEPLRFVGYTF.

The gene calls are TRBV10-2 and TRBJ1-1, with D hard to call. Germline CDR1 WSHSY, CDR2 SAAADI. V shed 6 bases and J shed 1 base, with 27 bases lying between them. There are 19 residues in the CDR3. CDR3: CASRPHGVNSRGKNTEAFF. The CDR3 nucleotides are TGCGCCAGCAGACCCCATGGGGTCAATAGTCGGGGAAAGAACACTGAAGCTTTCTTT.

The gene calls are TRBV6-6 and TRBJ2-1; unclear D gene. Trimming took off 0 bases at V and 7 bases at J, with 10 bases between the two ends. CDR3 length: 14 residues. Germline V gene lookup returns CDR1 MNHNY and CDR2 SVGAGI (reference sequence). CDR3 nucleotides: TGTGCCAGCAGTTACTCGACCCATGGGAATGAGCAGTTCTTC. Protein: CASSYSTHGNEQFF.

J is TRBJ1-1 and V is TRBV6-1; D not resolved. The CDR3 is made up of 11 amino acids. Germline V gene lookup returns CDR1 MNHNS and CDR2 SASEGT. V lost 3 bases, J lost 11 bases, and 10 bases lay in between. The CDR3 is CASSDILRAFF. The CDR3 region has the DNA TGTGCCAGCAGTGACATCCTGCGGGCTTTCTTT.

The chain combines TRBV30 with TRBJ1-6, with a tentative D call TRBD1 (6 bases). This CDR3 comprises 14 residues. Trimming removed 0 bases from V and 10 bases from J, with 13 bases in between. Germline V lookup: CDR1 GTSNPN, CDR2 SVGIG (reference sequence). In DNA, the CDR3 is TGTGCCTGGAGTGTTGGACAGTCGGGCTCACCCCTCCACTTT. It yields the protein CAWSVGQSGSPLHF. Variable domain in full (rest from reference TRBV30 and TRBJ1-6): SQTIHQWPATLVQPVGSPLSLECTVEGTSNPNLYWYRQAAGRGLQLLFYSVGIGQISSEVPQNLSASRPQDRQFILSSKKLLLSDSGFYLCAWSVGQSGSPLHFGNGTRLTVT.

The CDR3 loop is CASRGLAVYNEQFF. In DNA form, the CDR3 reads TGCGCCAGCAGAGGACTAGCGGTATACAATGAGCAGTTCTTC. The V and J genes are TRBV5-1 and TRBJ2-1; 10 bases align to TRBD2. V shed 5 bases, J shed 4 bases, and the junction held 3 bases outside the gene matches. The CDR3 is 14 residues long. Germline V gene lookup returns CDR1 SGHRS and CDR2 YFSETQ.

V is TRBV6-1 and J is TRBJ1-5; no reliable D call. V was cut by 4 bases and J by 0 bases, with 10 bases left in between. The CDR3 loop spans 15 amino acids. Germline CDR1 is MNHNS and CDR2 is SASEGT. The CDR3 DNA reads TGTGCCAGCAGTGGTGACTCAGGTAGCAATCAGCCCCAGCATTTT. It encodes CASSGDSGSNQPQHF.

The chain couples TRBV7-9 to TRBJ2-5, with TRBD1 identical over 7 bases. Germline CDR1 reads SEHNR; CDR2 reads FQNEAQ (reference sequence). V shed 6 bases, J shed 5 bases, and the junction held 6 bases outside the gene matches. This CDR3 spans 13 amino acids. The CDR3 protein is CASSRQGWETQYF. CDR3 DNA: TGTGCCAGCAGTCGACAGGGATGGGAGACCCAGTACTTC.

The rearrangement joins TRBV18 to TRBJ1-2; weak D call: TRBD1 (5 bases). The CDR3 length is 12 residues. The V end was cut by 0 bases, the J end by 6 bases, with 5 bases between. The germline V gene has CDR1 KGHSH and CDR2 LQKENI. The CDR3 region has the DNA TGTGCCAGCTCACCACCGGGGGATGGCTACACCTTC. This translates into CASSPPGDGYTF.

The CDR3 spells CASSTGPFTDTQYF. CDR3 coding DNA: TGTGCCAGCAGCACGGGCCCCTTCACAGATACGCAGTATTTT. The V gene is TRBV7-2, the J gene TRBJ2-3; D not certain. Per germline, CDR1 SGHTA and CDR2 FQGNSA. V lost 5 bases to trimming and J lost 2 bases, with 11 bases between them. The CDR3 has 14 residues.

The chain links TRBV19 to TRBJ2-2, with D perhaps TRBD1 (5 bases). CDR3 length: 14 amino acids. The V end was cut by 9 bases, the J end by 7 bases, with 18 bases between. Germline CDR1 reads LNHDA; CDR2 reads SQIVND (reference sequence). This CDR3 is CASRIKGADGELFF. In DNA form, the CDR3 reads TGTGCCAGCCGGATAAAAGGGGCGGACGGGGAGCTGTTTTTT. The variable domain in full, completed from reference TRBV19 and TRBJ2-2, reads DGGITQSPKYLFRKEGQNVTLSCEQNLNHDAMYWYRQDPGQGLRLIYYSQIVNDFQKGDIAEGYSVSREKKESFPLTVTSAQKNPTAFYLCASRIKGADGELFFGEGSRLTVL.